This TCR beta chain is drawn from a study of vaccination and CD4 T cells after COVID-19. For the study at large: Overlapping SARS-CoV-2, HCoV-NL63, HCoV-OC43 and HCoV-229E spike peptides were used to stimulate cells. Treatment of control cultures consisted of a CEFX pool, an HIV-1 Nef pool, or no peptide.

Cultured CD4+ T cell DNA was sequenced using the Oncomine TCR Beta short-read assay. TCRdb redid the calling of the PCR reads with MiXCR, one entry per CDR3 protein. The sample has around 18,000 distinct CDR3 sequences; about 50% are singletons. Treatment described: approximately nine-day PBMC culture with coronavirus spike peptide pools or control peptides (ViraFEST assay). In germline, CDR1 is DFQATT, CDR2 SNEGSKA (reference sequence). The CDR3 runs 13 residues. The trim removed 3 bases at V and 8 bases at J, leaving 9 bases unmatched. This clonotype was detected only a few times. Its cognate antigen is unknown.

This rearrangement joins TRBV20-1 to TRBJ1-2, with 7 bases matching TRBD1. The sequences come from CD4+ T cells from blood, cultured in vitro, collected after SARS-CoV-2 vaccination. The sequence was obtained from a human donor who had recovered from COVID-19. CDR3 region: CSARFQGETGYTF. The CDR3 nucleotides are TGCAGTGCTAGGTTCCAGGGGGAGACGGGCTACACCTTC.